A single T cell receptor (beta chain) is shown here with its context. This table comes from immunoSEQ multiplex PCR, and its TCRdb copy is limited to in-frame clones, with some not included. The sample has 150,000 to 200,000 clones; 85% to 90% are singletons. This record belongs to a study of T cell responses to AZD1222 COVID-19 vaccine. Germline V gene sequence: CDR1 WNHNN, CDR2 SYGVQD (reference sequence). CDR3 length: 13 amino acids. V lost 10 bases, J lost 6 bases, and 16 bases lay in between. The rearrangement uses TRBV10-1 and TRBJ2-1, with D hard to call. The receptor comes from an adult who received the AZD1222 COVID-19 vaccine. The source was peripheral blood, collected 28 days after the second AZD1222 dose. The CDR3 sequence: CATSKGRGNEQFF. In DNA, the CDR3 is TGCGCCACCTCGAAAGGAAGAGGCAATGAGCAGTTCTTC.